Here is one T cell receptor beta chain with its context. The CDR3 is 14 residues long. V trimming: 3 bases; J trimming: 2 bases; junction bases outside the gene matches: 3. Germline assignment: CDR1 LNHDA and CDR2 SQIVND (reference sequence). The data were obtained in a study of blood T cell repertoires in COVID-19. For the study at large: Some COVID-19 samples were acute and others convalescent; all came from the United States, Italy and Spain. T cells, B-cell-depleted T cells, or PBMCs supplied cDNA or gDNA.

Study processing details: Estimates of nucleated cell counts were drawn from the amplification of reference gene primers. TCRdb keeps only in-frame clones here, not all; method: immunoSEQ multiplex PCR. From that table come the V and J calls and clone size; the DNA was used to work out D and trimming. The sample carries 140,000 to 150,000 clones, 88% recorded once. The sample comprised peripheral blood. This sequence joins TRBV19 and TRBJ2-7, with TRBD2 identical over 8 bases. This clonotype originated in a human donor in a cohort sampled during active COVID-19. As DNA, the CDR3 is TGTGCCAGTAGTATCCACGGGAGGGCCTACGAGCAGTACTTC. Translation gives CASSIHGRAYEQYF.